This TCR beta chain was captured by sequencing in a study of control samples from healthy donors and cancer patients. Some clones are missing from TCRdb's copy, which holds only in-frame ones; the method was immunoSEQ multiplex PCR. Among 15,000 to 20,000 clones listed, 85% to 90% were seen once. The length of the CDR3 is 13 residues. After removal of 5 bases from V and 4 bases from J, the junction contained 4 bases not matched to a gene. Germline V gene lookup returns CDR1 SQVTM and CDR2 ANQGSEA. The V and J genes are TRBV29-1 and TRBJ2-4; TRBD1 matches 8 bases. The TCR comes from a man between 60 and 75 years old with head and neck cancer. Input material: PBMCs. CDR3 sequence (DNA): TGCAGCGTTCTCGACAGGGGAAAAAACATTCAGTACTTC. It specifies CSVLDRGKNIQYF.